The TCR beta chain under discussion was sequenced for a study of blood T cells in healthy people across ages. V lost 6 bases and J lost 5, with 14 bases in between. Germline V gives CDR1 MGHRA, CDR2 YSYEKL. CDR3 size: 13 residues. About this clonotype: Antigen unknown.

Through a sample-barcoded 5' primer and a J-beta primer mix, a second PCR was run for roughly 7 to 11 cycles. A minimum of 2.5 million CDR3-containing paired-end reads was obtained for each sample. TCRdb redid the calling of the 5' RACE reads with MiXCR, one entry per CDR3 protein. Counted here are roughly 1,500,000 distinct CDR3 sequences, roughly 32% occurring once; the ten biggest clones make up 10% to 12%. Findings and limits, study-wide: A strong correlation was found between TCR beta diversity and the percentage of naive T cells. Roughly linearly, TCR beta diversity per million T cells fell as age increased.

This receptor was obtained from a woman younger than 45 in good health. Sequencing used blood. The chain has TRBV4-1 and TRBJ2-7; no clear D. The CDR3 DNA reads as TGCGCCAGCAGTCCCCAGGTTGCGCACGAGCAGTACTTC. Its translation is CASSPQVAHEQYF.